A selection of T cell receptor beta chains follows, all from one sample in a study of shared clonotypes between healthy human individuals. The assay was immunoSEQ multiplex PCR, and TCRdb's table has in-frame clones only and misses some. The table records 2,500,000 or so clones, over 85% of them present only once. Sequencing was done on a sample of naive CD4+ T cells sorted from blood. These receptors all stem from a man between 18 and 35 years old in good health. Each CDR3 is given with its conserved first and last residue. D genes are given only for firm matches. Some rows have no size entry. The others give once, few or many, or a class for an expanded clone.

cdr3_aa cdr3_nt j_call clone_size v_call d_call
CASSLNTYEQYF TGCGCCAGCAGCCTGAACACCTACGAGCAGTACTTC TRBJ2-7 - TRBV5-1 -
CASSTTGGSGNTIYF TGCGCCAGCAGCACGACAGGGGGGTCTGGAAACACCATATATTTT TRBJ1-3 - TRBV5-1 TRBD1
CASSAGTGNTGELFF TGCGCCAGCAGTGCCGGGACAGGGAACACCGGGGAGCTGTTTTTT TRBJ2-2 - TRBV10-1 TRBD1
CASSFGRVGVNTEAFF TGTGCCAGCAGCTTTGGGCGGGTGGGAGTGAACACTGAAGCTTTCTTT TRBJ1-1 - TRBV5-8 -
CAWIGTVSTEAFF TGTGCCTGGATTGGGACAGTTAGCACTGAAGCTTTCTTT TRBJ1-1 - TRBV30 TRBD1
CASSLAPPNEQFF TGTGCCAGCAGCTTGGCACCCCCCAATGAGCAGTTCTTC TRBJ2-1 - TRBV5-4 -
CASSPPWDTHYEQYF TGTGCCAGCAGCCCCCCCTGGGACACACACTACGAGCAGTACTTC TRBJ2-7 - TRBV7-2 -
CASSRGDSLTNYGYTF TGTGCCAGCAGCCGGGGGGACAGCCTAACTAACTATGGCTACACCTTC TRBJ1-2 - TRBV4-2 TRBD1
CASSFGTRQEAFF TGTGCCAGCAGCTTTGGGACCCGACAGGAAGCTTTCTTT TRBJ1-1 - TRBV7-2 -
CASSLSPVKGPRNTEAFF TGTGCCAGCAGTTTATCTCCGGTAAAGGGACCGAGGAACACTGAAGCTTTCTTT TRBJ1-1 - TRBV27 -
CASSSSGTSLTGELFF TGTGCCAGCAGCTCCTCCGGGACTAGCCTCACCGGGGAGCTGTTTTTT TRBJ2-2 once TRBV7-2 TRBD2
CASSLFVGGPNQPQHF TGTGCCAGCAGCTTGTTCGTCGGGGGACCCAATCAGCCCCAGCATTTT TRBJ1-5 - TRBV5-4 -
CASSVEPAGGDTQYF TGTGCCAGCAGCGTAGAACCAGCGGGAGGAGATACGCAGTATTTT TRBJ2-3 - TRBV9 TRBD2
CASSEIGTAGGPQHF TGTGCCAGCAGTGAAATAGGGACGGCTGGGGGGCCCCAGCATTTT TRBJ1-5 - TRBV2 -
CASSLQQGGYEQYF TGTGCCAGCAGCTTACAACAGGGGGGCTACGAGCAGTACTTC TRBJ2-7 - TRBV7-2 TRBD1
CARTRDSSVNSNQPQHF TGTGCTAGGACCCGGGACAGTTCTGTTAATAGCAATCAGCCCCAGCATTTT TRBJ1-5 - TRBV7-7 TRBD1
CASSRDQPEQYF TGTGCCAGCAGTCGGGACCAACCCGAGCAGTACTTC TRBJ2-7 - TRBV2 -
CASSLEGGGSTEAFF TGCGCCAGCAGCTTGGAAGGTGGGGGAAGCACTGAAGCTTTCTTT TRBJ1-1 - TRBV5-1 -
CASSLASGGASNEQFF TGTGCCAGCAGCTTAGCGAGCGGGGGGGCCTCCAATGAGCAGTTCTTC TRBJ2-1 - TRBV7-6 TRBD2
CASLGRSGNTIYF TGTGCCAGCCTCGGCAGGAGCGGAAACACCATATATTTT TRBJ1-3 - TRBV28 -
CASSLIDTQYF TGTGCCAGCAGCTTAATAGATACGCAGTATTTT TRBJ2-3 - TRBV5-6 -
CAWSSPTGGDYGYTF TGTGCCTGGAGTTCTCCGACAGGGGGCGACTATGGCTACACCTTC TRBJ1-2 - TRBV30 TRBD1
CASSLGTANTEAFF TGCGCCAGCAGCTTGGGGACCGCGAACACTGAAGCTTTCTTT TRBJ1-1 - TRBV5-1 -
CASSAFSGSFYEQYF TGTGCCAGCAGTGCCTTTAGCGGTTCGTTTTACGAGCAGTACTTC TRBJ2-7 - TRBV6-1 -
CASSLDGVMGQPQHF TGTGCCAGCAGCTTAGATGGGGTGATGGGGCAGCCCCAGCATTTT TRBJ1-5 - TRBV11-2 -
CASSPGQAPSPLHF TGTGCCAGCAGCCCCGGGCAGGCGCCTTCACCCCTCCACTTT TRBJ1-6 - TRBV6-1 -
CASSSGTGAGSPLHF TGTGCCAGCAGCTCCGGGACAGGGGCCGGATCACCCCTCCACTTT TRBJ1-6 - TRBV5-6 TRBD1
CASSSGPGMGDQYF TGTGCCAGCAGCTCGGGACCCGGGATGGGGGACCAGTACTTC TRBJ2-5 - TRBV7-3 -
CASSTLPDGNEQFF TGTGCCAGTAGTACCCTCCCGGACGGTAATGAGCAGTTCTTC TRBJ2-1 - TRBV19 -
CASSVRGAGYGYTF TGTGCCAGCAGTGTTCGGGGGGCAGGGTATGGCTACACCTTC TRBJ1-2 once TRBV28 -
CASSAIPDTQYF TGTGCCAGCAGCGCCATCCCAGATACGCAGTATTTT TRBJ2-3 once TRBV9 -
CASSFGDMGTEAFF TGTGCCAGCAGCTTTGGAGATATGGGAACTGAAGCTTTCTTT TRBJ1-1 - TRBV7-2 -
CAISESRGAYEQYF TGTGCCATCAGTGAGTCTCGAGGGGCCTACGAGCAGTACTTC TRBJ2-7 - TRBV10-3 -
CASIAIPGQKNGYTF TGTGCCAGCATCGCGATACCGGGACAGAAAAATGGCTACACCTTC TRBJ1-2 once TRBV6-6 TRBD1
CASSLAAAGPGGYTF TGTGCCAGCAGCTTAGCGGCTGCAGGCCCGGGGGGCTACACCTTC TRBJ1-2 - TRBV7-2 -
CASSQTYLGTGVGNGTQYF TGCGCCAGCAGCCAAACCTACCTCGGGACAGGGGTTGGGAATGGAACCCAGTACTTC TRBJ2-5 - TRBV4-1 TRBD1
CASRQDGINQPQHF TGTGCCAGCAGGCAGGACGGAATCAATCAGCCCCAGCATTTT TRBJ1-5 - TRBV25-1 -
CAIRGGPSDEQFF TGTGCCATCCGGGGGGGGCCGTCGGATGAGCAGTTCTTC TRBJ2-1 - TRBV19 TRBD2
CAWGPGGKTEAFF TGTGCCTGGGGGCCGGGGGGGAAAACTGAAGCTTTCTTT TRBJ1-1 - TRBV30 -
CAAKEDTEAFF TGTGCCGCCAAGGAGGACACTGAAGCTTTCTTT TRBJ1-1 - TRBV7-9 -
CASSLVSDGETQYF TGCGCCAGCAGCTTGGTCTCCGACGGGGAGACCCAGTACTTC TRBJ2-5 - TRBV5-1 -
CASNAGTGYTF TGTGCCAGCAACGCAGGTACGGGCTACACCTTC TRBJ1-2 - TRBV5-6 -
CASSIGTGTSYEQYF TGTGCCAGCAGCATCGGGACAGGGACCTCCTACGAGCAGTACTTC TRBJ2-7 - TRBV11-2 TRBD1
CASSLGRRPFRGYEQYF TGTGCCAGCAGCTTAGGGCGACGTCCGTTTCGGGGATACGAGCAGTACTTC TRBJ2-7 - TRBV7-9 -
CAWRADSPSEQYF TGTGCCTGGAGGGCGGACAGCCCTAGCGAGCAGTACTTC TRBJ2-7 - TRBV30 -
CASSLIAGVTYEQYF TGTGCCAGCAGCTTAATAGCGGGAGTGACCTACGAGCAGTACTTC TRBJ2-7 - TRBV7-2 TRBD2
CASSAGGVANEKLFF TGTGCCAGCAGTGCAGGGGGCGTGGCTAATGAAAAACTGTTTTTT TRBJ1-4 - TRBV27 TRBD1
CASSPTWSETQYF TGTGCCAGCTCCCCGACCTGGTCGGAGACCCAGTACTTC TRBJ2-5 - TRBV18 -
CASSPYRTVNEKLFF TGCGCCAGCAGCCCCTACAGGACAGTAAATGAAAAACTGTTTTTT TRBJ1-4 - TRBV5-1 -
CASSLESSGYNEQFF TGCGCCAGCAGCTTGGAGTCTAGCGGATACAATGAGCAGTTCTTC TRBJ2-1 - TRBV5-1 TRBD2
CASSPSSNLAKNIQYF TGTGCCAGCAGCCCCTCCTCGAATCTAGCCAAAAACATTCAGTACTTC TRBJ2-4 - TRBV5-4 -
CASTRRTGYEQYF TGTGCCAGCACTCGTCGGACAGGCTACGAGCAGTACTTC TRBJ2-7 - TRBV6-6 TRBD1
CASSYWAGANTGELFF TGTGCCAGCAGTTACTGGGCGGGAGCGAACACCGGGGAGCTGTTTTTT TRBJ2-2 - TRBV6-5 TRBD2
CASSLGAISSYEQYF TGTGCCAGCAGCCTCGGGGCAATTAGCTCCTACGAGCAGTACTTC TRBJ2-7 - TRBV5-4 -
CASSVGGDGTEAFF TGTGCCAGCAGCGTAGGAGGGGACGGCACTGAAGCTTTCTTT TRBJ1-1 - TRBV9 -
CASSRVVGDEQFF TGTGCCAGCAGCCGGGTCGTGGGCGATGAGCAGTTCTTC TRBJ2-1 once TRBV7-2 -
CASTKGLGITFEQYF TGTGCCAGCACCAAGGGACTGGGGATAACGTTCGAGCAGTACTTC TRBJ2-7 - TRBV11-2 -
CSTGTGNTGELFF TGCAGCACCGGGACAGGGAACACCGGGGAGCTGTTTTTT TRBJ2-2 - TRBV29-1 TRBD1